These T cell receptor beta chains were read from a single sample in a study of T cell responses to AZD1222 COVID-19 vaccine. Measured with immunoSEQ multiplex PCR; TCRdb has only the in-frame clones, and not every one. Among roughly 86,000 clones listed, about 85% were seen once. This specimen consisted of peripheral blood, obtained 28 days after the second AZD1222 dose. All receptors come from an adult who received the AZD1222 COVID-19 vaccine. Each CDR3 is given with its conserved first and last residue.

CDR3: CASSVGLGPEQPQHF
J: TRBJ1-5
V: TRBV9

CDR3: CASSQKDYTYEQYF
J: TRBJ2-7
V: TRBV3-1/TRBV3-2

CDR3: CASSVGGQQLFF
J: TRBJ1-4
V: TRBV9

CDR3: CASSSSGGPSSYNEQFF
J: TRBJ2-1
V: TRBV6-4

CDR3: CATSREMVQRGTDTQYF
J: TRBJ2-3
V: TRBV15

CDR3: CAISESGGRKTYNEQFF
J: TRBJ2-1
V: TRBV10-3

CDR3: CASSLVALSYEQYF
J: TRBJ2-7
V: TRBV11-2

CDR3: CASSPGGGSRYNEQFF
J: TRBJ2-1
V: TRBV5-6

CDR3: CASSTIGNTIYF
J: TRBJ1-3
V: TRBV19

CDR3: CASSWTSGGNTGELFF
J: TRBJ2-2
V: TRBV25-1

CDR3: CASSERFYGRMNTEAFF
J: TRBJ1-1
V: TRBV6-4

CDR3: CASSLTTAAGTGTEAFF
J: TRBJ1-1
V: TRBV7-3

CDR3: CASSYSGPPGNEQFF
J: TRBJ2-1
V: TRBV6-2/TRBV6-3

CDR3: CASRSRTSGGGEQYF
J: TRBJ2-7
V: TRBV6-5

CDR3: CASSLDTNTEAFF
J: TRBJ1-1
V: TRBV5-1

CDR3: CASSLVAGALITDTQYF
J: TRBJ2-3
V: TRBV7-2

CDR3: CASKLGGRSYEQYF
J: TRBJ2-7
V: TRBV19

CDR3: CASSGDRGGNTIYF
J: TRBJ1-3
V: TRBV2

CDR3: CASSLGAGTRTTDTQYF
J: TRBJ2-3
V: TRBV11-2

CDR3: CASSQDGRVGANYGYTF
J: TRBJ1-2
V: TRBV3-1/TRBV3-2

CDR3: CASSPETAGYTF
J: TRBJ1-2
V: TRBV2

CDR3: CASILAGGRNTGELFF
J: TRBJ2-2
V: TRBV2

CDR3: CSVVEGSTEAFF
J: TRBJ1-1
V: TRBV29-1

CDR3: CASSFNSYNSPLHF
J: TRBJ1-6
V: TRBV2

CDR3: CASRGDSRNTEAFF
J: TRBJ1-1
V: TRBV19

CDR3: CASSQASSSYNEQFF
J: TRBJ2-1
V: TRBV4-1

CDR3: CASGGTGYNEQFF
J: TRBJ2-1
V: TRBV10-2

CDR3: CASSSKANYEQYF
J: TRBJ2-7
V: TRBV11-3

CDR3: CASRAARMNTEAFF
J: TRBJ1-1
V: TRBV5-1

CDR3: CASSLSYLNTEAFF
J: TRBJ1-1
V: TRBV11-1

CDR3: CASSRGLYNEQFF
J: TRBJ2-1
V: TRBV4-1

CDR3: CASHRAGDTEQYF
J: TRBJ2-7
V: TRBV18

CDR3: CASSIGTGPRGQFF
J: TRBJ2-1
V: TRBV11-2

CDR3: CASSLAPAGGIDEQYF
J: TRBJ2-7
V: TRBV5-6

CDR3: CASSRTAAYGYTF
J: TRBJ1-2
V: TRBV28

CDR3: CASSQDAGVDSPLHF
J: TRBJ1-6
V: TRBV4-2

CDR3: CASSLGAGDGYTF
J: TRBJ1-2
V: TRBV5-1

CDR3: CASSPGTSGRDTQYF
J: TRBJ2-3
V: TRBV7-7

CDR3: CASIRSPGLEPQHF
J: TRBJ1-5
V: TRBV2

CDR3: CATSRDVGGYGYTF
J: TRBJ1-2
V: TRBV15

CDR3: CASTPGQGANQPQHF
J: TRBJ1-5
V: TRBV19

CDR3: CASRWTGGHGYTF
J: TRBJ1-2
V: TRBV12-3/TRBV12-4

CDR3: CASSSRAVDTQYF
J: TRBJ2-3
V: TRBV7-2

CDR3: CASSKGANTEAFF
J: TRBJ1-1
V: TRBV7-8

CDR3: CASSRAGATYNEQFF
J: TRBJ2-1
V: TRBV6-5

CDR3: CASSRPVGLIKGYTF
J: TRBJ1-2
V: TRBV19

CDR3: CASSLGSGGYTF
J: TRBJ1-2
V: TRBV12-3/TRBV12-4

CDR3: CASREIYSNQPQHF
J: TRBJ1-5
V: TRBV27

CDR3: CASSPLGPNTEAFF
J: TRBJ1-1
V: TRBV7-3

CDR3: CASRARGGTEAFF
J: TRBJ1-1
V: TRBV25-1

CDR3: CASRKGSGPLHF
J: TRBJ1-6
V: TRBV2

CDR3: CASAAPRTGIAYEQYF
J: TRBJ2-7
V: TRBV19

CDR3: CATSDFSISYGYTF
J: TRBJ1-2
V: TRBV24-1

CDR3: CASSLVGFTEAFF
J: TRBJ1-1
V: TRBV7-6

CDR3: CATRYLGTYEQYF
J: TRBJ2-7
V: TRBV27

CDR3: CASSLRQGNGNTIYF
J: TRBJ1-3
V: TRBV21-1

CDR3: CASSYPEAGGSSYNEQFF
J: TRBJ2-1
V: TRBV6-2/TRBV6-3

CDR3: CASSLRVSSGNTIYF
J: TRBJ1-3
V: TRBV7-2